This TCR beta chain was found in a study of shared clonotypes between healthy human individuals. Regarding the study as a whole: Sampling involved blood alone; tissue repertoires likely differ.

Recent acute infections and vaccinations were absent in the healthy HIV-negative adult donors. Germline CDR1 is MGHRA and CDR2 is YSYEKL. V was cut by 0 bases and J by 6 bases, with 15 bases left in between. This CDR3 is built from 15 residues. Clones were sequenced by immunoSEQ multiplex PCR, and TCRdb holds only the in-frame ones, with some missing. The sample includes about 510,000 clones, 79% of them seen just once. Comments on this clone: Antigen specificity is unknown.

Sequencing used PBMCs. This sequence was found in a woman aged 40 to 50 in good health. Some clones in this sample may be carry-over from other donors' samples. This chain links TRBV4-1 with TRBJ2-7, with D hard to call. CDR3 sequence: CASSQDPAAHREQYF. The DNA for the CDR3 is TGCGCCAGCAGCCAAGACCCGGCTGCCCATCGCGAGCAGTACTTC.